This note documents a single T cell receptor beta chain sequence. This CDR3 comprises 15 residues. The V and J ends lost 4 bases and 2 bases respectively, with 14 bases between them. The germline CDR1 and CDR2 sequences are SGHRS and YFSETQ. The sample belongs to a study of blood T cell repertoires in COVID-19. About the study: Material from acute and convalescent COVID-19 was sourced from the United States, Italy and Spain. The cDNA or gDNA used as material had been derived from T cells, B-cell-depleted T cells, or PBMCs.

Authors' processing steps: For nucleated cells, counts were estimated from reference gene primer amplification. Sequencing used immunoSEQ multiplex PCR; TCRdb keeps in-frame clones, though not all of them. The DNA was the basis for D and trimming; V, J and clone size are from that table. The sample yields 140,000 to 150,000 clones, approximately 80% seen once. This chain uses TRBV5-1 with TRBJ2-3; weak D call: TRBD2 (5 bases). What was sequenced was peripheral blood. The clonotype originates from a human donor in a cohort sampled during active COVID-19. The CDR3 loop is CASSQDPGTTDTQYF. In nucleotides, the CDR3 is TGCGCCAGCAGCCAGGATCCGGGAACCACAGATACGCAGTATTTT. Full variable domain (rest looked up from reference TRBV5-1 and TRBJ2-3): KAGVTQTPRYLIKTRGQQVTLSCSPISGHRSVSWYQQTPGQGLQFLFEYFSETQRNKGNFPGRFSGRQFSNSRSEMNVSTLELGDSALYLCASSQDPGTTDTQYFGPGTRLTVL.